Listed below are T cell receptor beta chains from one sample, sequenced in a study of blood T cell repertoires in COVID-19. Only in-frame clones appear in the TCRdb table, and some are missing; sequencing was by immunoSEQ multiplex PCR. The sample contains roughly 45,000 clones, roughly 87% of which appear only once. Sequencing was performed on peripheral blood. The receptors originated from a man in his sixties with active COVID-19. Each CDR3 is given with its conserved first and last residue. D genes are given only for firm matches. The size entry is marked missing in some rows and otherwise reads once, few, many or a size class.

v_call: TRBV28
j_call: TRBJ2-7
clone_size: NA
d_call: TRBD1
cdr3_aa: CASTPDRLNSYEQYF
cdr3_nt: TGTGCCAGCACCCCGGACAGGCTAAACTCCTACGAGCAGTACTTC

v_call: TRBV2
j_call: TRBJ2-7
clone_size: NA
d_call: NA
cdr3_aa: CASSEFRRLYEQYF
cdr3_nt: TGTGCCAGCAGTGAGTTTAGGAGACTCTACGAGCAGTACTTC

v_call: TRBV4-3
j_call: TRBJ1-3
clone_size: once
d_call: TRBD1
cdr3_aa: CASSRSRGLGNTIYF
cdr3_nt: TGCGCCAGCAGCCGATCCAGGGGGCTTGGAAACACCATATATTTT

v_call: TRBV6-5
j_call: TRBJ1-2
clone_size: NA
d_call: NA
cdr3_aa: CASSYSGRHGYTF
cdr3_nt: TGTGCCAGCAGTTACTCCGGCAGGCATGGCTACACCTTC

v_call: TRBV19
j_call: TRBJ1-1
clone_size: NA
d_call: NA
cdr3_aa: CASSKLQGTSHSEAFF
cdr3_nt: TGTGCCAGTAGTAAACTACAGGGCACCTCTCATTCTGAAGCTTTCTTT

v_call: TRBV9
j_call: TRBJ1-1
clone_size: NA
d_call: NA
cdr3_aa: CASSGTVSNTEAFF
cdr3_nt: TGTGCCAGCAGCGGGACAGTCTCAAACACTGAAGCTTTCTTT

v_call: TRBV24-1
j_call: TRBJ2-1
clone_size: once
d_call: TRBD2
cdr3_aa: CATRAQGLAGPNEQFF
cdr3_nt: TGTGCCACCAGGGCCCAAGGACTAGCGGGACCCAATGAGCAGTTCTTC

v_call: TRBV7-2
j_call: TRBJ2-7
clone_size: once
d_call: TRBD2
cdr3_aa: CASSPPGLAVSGQYF
cdr3_nt: TGTGCCAGCAGTCCCCCGGGACTAGCGGTTTCCGGGCAGTACTTC

v_call: TRBV5-1
j_call: TRBJ2-2
clone_size: NA
d_call: TRBD2
cdr3_aa: CASSFRTRLSGELFF
cdr3_nt: TGCGCCAGCAGCTTCAGGACTAGACTCTCCGGGGAGCTGTTTTTT

v_call: TRBV11-1
j_call: TRBJ2-1
clone_size: medium-sized
d_call: NA
cdr3_aa: CASSLGGHEQFF
cdr3_nt: TGTGCCAGCAGCTTGGGGGGGCATGAGCAGTTCTTC

v_call: TRBV14
j_call: TRBJ1-2
clone_size: NA
d_call: TRBD1
cdr3_aa: CASSQLDRASYGYTF
cdr3_nt: TGTGCCAGCAGCCAGCTCGACAGGGCAAGCTATGGCTACACCTTC

v_call: TRBV5-5
j_call: TRBJ1-3
clone_size: NA
d_call: NA
cdr3_aa: CASSLRQSSSGNTIYF
cdr3_nt: TGTGCCAGCAGCCTTCGACAGTCGAGCTCTGGAAACACCATATATTTT

v_call: TRBV2
j_call: TRBJ2-5
clone_size: NA
d_call: TRBD2
cdr3_aa: CASSSGGGPRGTQYF
cdr3_nt: TGTGCCAGCAGTTCCGGGGGGGGCCCCCGAGGGACCCAGTACTTC

v_call: TRBV4-1
j_call: TRBJ1-5
clone_size: few
d_call: TRBD1
cdr3_aa: CASRPMTLSGTGGRNLEPQHF
cdr3_nt: TGCGCCAGCAGGCCCATGACTCTGTCCGGGACAGGGGGCCGTAATTTAGAGCCCCAGCATTTT

v_call: TRBV5-1
j_call: TRBJ2-3
clone_size: NA
d_call: NA
cdr3_aa: CASSLAGGTDTQYF
cdr3_nt: TGCGCCAGCAGTCTTGCAGGGGGCACAGATACGCAGTATTTT

v_call: TRBV2
j_call: TRBJ2-1
clone_size: NA
d_call: TRBD2
cdr3_aa: CASSGRTSGSYEQFF
cdr3_nt: TGTGCCAGCAGTGGACGGACTAGCGGGAGCTATGAGCAGTTCTTC

v_call: TRBV14
j_call: TRBJ1-2
clone_size: NA
d_call: NA
cdr3_aa: CASSQGGGWYGYTF
cdr3_nt: TGTGCCAGCAGCCAGGGCGGGGGCTGGTATGGCTACACCTTC

v_call: TRBV28
j_call: TRBJ1-1
clone_size: NA
d_call: NA
cdr3_aa: CASRTQLTNTEAFF
cdr3_nt: TGTGCCAGCAGGACTCAACTTACGAACACTGAAGCTTTCTTT

v_call: TRBV2
j_call: TRBJ2-7
clone_size: once
d_call: TRBD1
cdr3_aa: CASSERPPGQDSYEQYF
cdr3_nt: TGTGCCAGCAGTGAAAGGCCCCCGGGACAGGACTCCTACGAGCAGTACTTC

v_call: TRBV4-1
j_call: TRBJ1-2
clone_size: NA
d_call: NA
cdr3_aa: CASSQDVGERGYGYTF
cdr3_nt: TGCGCCAGCAGCCAAGATGTTGGGGAGCGTGGCTATGGCTACACCTTC

v_call: TRBV4-2
j_call: TRBJ1-1
clone_size: NA
d_call: NA
cdr3_aa: CASSQDLNSEAFF
cdr3_nt: TGTGCCAGCAGCCAAGATCTCAACAGCGAAGCTTTCTTT

v_call: TRBV3-1/TRBV3-2
j_call: TRBJ2-3
clone_size: NA
d_call: TRBD1
cdr3_aa: CASSSRATGDRVTQYF
cdr3_nt: TGTGCCAGCAGCTCCCGGGCAACAGGGGATCGCGTTACGCAGTATTTT